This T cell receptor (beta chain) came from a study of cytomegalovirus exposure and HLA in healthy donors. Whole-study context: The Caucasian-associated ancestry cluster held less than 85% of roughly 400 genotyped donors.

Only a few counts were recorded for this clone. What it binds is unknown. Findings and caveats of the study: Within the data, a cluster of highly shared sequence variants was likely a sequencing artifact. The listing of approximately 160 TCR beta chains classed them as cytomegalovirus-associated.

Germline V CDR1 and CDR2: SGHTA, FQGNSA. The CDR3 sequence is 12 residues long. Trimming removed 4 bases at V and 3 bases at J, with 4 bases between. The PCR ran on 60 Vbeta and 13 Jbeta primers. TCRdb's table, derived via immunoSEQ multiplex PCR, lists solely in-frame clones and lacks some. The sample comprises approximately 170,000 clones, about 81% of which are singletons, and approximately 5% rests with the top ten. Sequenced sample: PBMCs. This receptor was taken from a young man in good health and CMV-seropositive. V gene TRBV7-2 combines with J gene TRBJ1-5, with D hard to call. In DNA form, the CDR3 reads TGTGCCAGCAGCTCCTTCAATCAGCCCCAGCATTTT. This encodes CASSSFNQPQHF.